This is a list of T cell receptor beta chains from one sample in a study of monozygotic twins with inflammatory bowel disease. One entry per CDR3 protein, without DNA, is what TCRdb gives after re-calling the 5' RACE reads. The repertoire table contains about 300,000 distinct CDR3 sequences. Input material: blood. The receptors come from a human donor with ulcerative colitis or Crohn's disease, or a healthy co-twin of an affected twin (not recorded which). Both conserved end residues are part of each CDR3.

j_gene	v_gene	CDR3aa
TRBJ2-1	TRBV18	CASSPGLAGGLATNEQFF
TRBJ1-1	TRBV6-5	CASEDRTNTEAFF
TRBJ1-1	TRBV12-3/TRBV12-4	CASTRWQANTEAFF
TRBJ1-6	TRBV7-9	CASSLGDSSLYSPLHF
TRBJ2-7	TRBV7-8	CASSTQQGKHEQYF
TRBJ2-1	TRBV20-1	CSASPTDSGGYNEQFF
TRBJ2-7	TRBV6-6	CASSYSLQVGEQYF
TRBJ2-1	TRBV7-2	CASSLGRNEQFF
TRBJ2-1	TRBV29-1	CSARGWGSKLDNEQFF
TRBJ1-2	TRBV7-2	CASSSQGQYGYTF
TRBJ1-5	TRBV28	CASSLITGGGNQPQHF
TRBJ2-7	TRBV5-1	CASSLCDEQYF
TRBJ2-1	TRBV6-2/TRBV6-3	CASSSGSGGSYNEQFF
TRBJ2-1	TRBV20-1	CSARGPSGYTNEQFF
TRBJ2-1	TRBV12-3/TRBV12-4	CASSPGTEGGNNEQFF
TRBJ2-7	TRBV9	CASSVELAPENEQYF
TRBJ2-7	TRBV5-1	CASSLDGSGYEQYF
TRBJ1-6	TRBV4-3	CASSQEPNSPLHF
TRBJ2-1	TRBV21-1	CASSKDVVGNFHNEQFF
TRBJ2-7	TRBV7-8	CASSARGSEAYEQYF
TRBJ2-1	TRBV5-1	CASSLDRGSNEQFF
TRBJ2-5	TRBV18	CASSRRTEKETQYF
TRBJ2-7	TRBV6-2/TRBV6-3	CASSYRKREGSYEQYF
TRBJ1-4	TRBV5-5	CASSSRLGGHNYEKLFF
TRBJ1-3	TRBV6-6	CASSSKIGNTIYF